This T cell receptor beta chain was captured by sequencing in a study of T cells expressing NK-cell markers. CDR1 LGHNA and CDR2 YNFKEQ come from the germline V gene. This CDR3 has 12 amino acids. From the 5' RACE reads, TCRdb lists one entry per CDR3 protein and no DNA. Reported are roughly 160,000 distinct CDR3 sequences; the ten largest clones contain 20%. The sample consisted of blood T cells: a sorted CD56 or NKG2C T cell subset, CD4+ or CD8+ T cells, or bulk PBMC T cells (not recorded which). The sequence derives from a man aged 18 to 69 in good health. This chain links TRBV4-2 with TRBJ2-7. CDR3: CASSQNNYEQYF.